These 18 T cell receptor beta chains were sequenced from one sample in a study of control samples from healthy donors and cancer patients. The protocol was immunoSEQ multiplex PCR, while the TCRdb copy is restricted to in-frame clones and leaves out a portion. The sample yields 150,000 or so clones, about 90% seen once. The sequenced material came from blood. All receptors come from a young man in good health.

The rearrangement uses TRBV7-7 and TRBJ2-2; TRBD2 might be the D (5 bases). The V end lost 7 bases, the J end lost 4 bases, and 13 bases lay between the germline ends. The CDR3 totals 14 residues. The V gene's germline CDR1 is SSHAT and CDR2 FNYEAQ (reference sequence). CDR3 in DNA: TGTGCCAGCACCGAGCGGCTGGCCACCGGGGAGCTGTTTTTT. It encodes CASTERLATGELFF.

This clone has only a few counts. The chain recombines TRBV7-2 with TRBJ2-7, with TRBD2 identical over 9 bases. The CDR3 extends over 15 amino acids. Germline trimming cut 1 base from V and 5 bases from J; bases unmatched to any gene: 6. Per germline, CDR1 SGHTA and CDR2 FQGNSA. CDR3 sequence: CASSLGGGAADEQYF. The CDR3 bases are TGTGCCAGCAGCTTAGGCGGGGGGGCCGCCGACGAGCAGTACTTC.

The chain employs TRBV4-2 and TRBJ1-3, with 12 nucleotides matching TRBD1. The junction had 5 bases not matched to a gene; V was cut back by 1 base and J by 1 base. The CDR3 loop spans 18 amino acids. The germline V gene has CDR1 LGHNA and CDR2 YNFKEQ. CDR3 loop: CASSQVLGQGASGNTIYF. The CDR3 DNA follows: TGTGCCAGCAGCCAAGTTTTGGGACAGGGGGCATCTGGAAACACCATATATTTT.

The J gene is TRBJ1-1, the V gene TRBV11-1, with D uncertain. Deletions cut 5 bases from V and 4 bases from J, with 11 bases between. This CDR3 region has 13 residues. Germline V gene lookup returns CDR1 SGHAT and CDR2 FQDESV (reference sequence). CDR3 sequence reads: CASSLGGITEAFF. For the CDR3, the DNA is TGTGCCAGCAGCCTTGGTGGAATCACTGAAGCTTTCTTT.

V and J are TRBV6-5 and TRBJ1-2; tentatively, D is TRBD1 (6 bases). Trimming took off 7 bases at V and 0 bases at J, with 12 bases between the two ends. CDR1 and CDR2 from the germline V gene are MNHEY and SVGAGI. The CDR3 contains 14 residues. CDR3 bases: TGTGCCAGCAAAAAAACAGGGTCTAACTATGGCTACACCTTC. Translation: CASKKTGSNYGYTF.

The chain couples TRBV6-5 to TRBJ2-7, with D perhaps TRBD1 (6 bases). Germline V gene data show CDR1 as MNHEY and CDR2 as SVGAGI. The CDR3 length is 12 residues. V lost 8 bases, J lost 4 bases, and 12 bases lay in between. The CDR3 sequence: CASWGLPYEQYF. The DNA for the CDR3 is TGTGCCAGCTGGGGGCTACCATACGAGCAGTACTTC.

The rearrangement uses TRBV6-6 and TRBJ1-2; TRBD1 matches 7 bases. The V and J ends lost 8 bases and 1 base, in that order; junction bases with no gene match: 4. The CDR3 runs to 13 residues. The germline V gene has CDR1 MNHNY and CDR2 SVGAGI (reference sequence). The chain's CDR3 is CASRDRVNYGYTF. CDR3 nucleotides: TGTGCCAGCCGAGACAGGGTTAACTATGGCTACACCTTC.

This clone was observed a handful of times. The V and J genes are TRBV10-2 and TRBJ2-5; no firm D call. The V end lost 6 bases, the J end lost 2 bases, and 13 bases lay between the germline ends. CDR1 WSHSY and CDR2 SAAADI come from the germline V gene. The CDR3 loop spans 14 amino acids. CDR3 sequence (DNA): TGCGCCAGCAGACCTCCTGGACGGCAAGAGACCCAGTACTTC. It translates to CASRPPGRQETQYF.

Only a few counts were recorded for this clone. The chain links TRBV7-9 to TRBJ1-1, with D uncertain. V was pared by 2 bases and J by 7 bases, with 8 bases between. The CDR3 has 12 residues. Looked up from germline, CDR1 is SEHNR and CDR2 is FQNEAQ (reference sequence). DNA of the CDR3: TGTGCCAGCAGCTTATCGGAGGTTGAAGCTTTCTTT. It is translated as CASSLSEVEAFF.

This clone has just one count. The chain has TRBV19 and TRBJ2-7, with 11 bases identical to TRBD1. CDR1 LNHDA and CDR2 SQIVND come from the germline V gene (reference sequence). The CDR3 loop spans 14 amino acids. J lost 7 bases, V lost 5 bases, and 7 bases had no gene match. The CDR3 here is CASSPGTGGREQYF. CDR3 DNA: TGTGCCAGTAGTCCCGGGACAGGGGGAAGGGAGCAGTACTTC.

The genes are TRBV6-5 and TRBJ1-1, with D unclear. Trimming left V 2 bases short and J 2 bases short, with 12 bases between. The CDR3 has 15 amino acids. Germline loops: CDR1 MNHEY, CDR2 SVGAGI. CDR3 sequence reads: CASSYDRARNTEAFF. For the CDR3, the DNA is TGTGCCAGCAGTTACGACCGAGCGAGAAACACTGAAGCTTTCTTT.

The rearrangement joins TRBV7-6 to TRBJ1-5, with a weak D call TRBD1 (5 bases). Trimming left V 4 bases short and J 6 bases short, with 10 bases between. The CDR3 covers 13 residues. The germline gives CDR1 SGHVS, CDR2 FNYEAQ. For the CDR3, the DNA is TGTGCCAGCAGCTCGGTCGGGGGTCAGCCCCAGCATTTT. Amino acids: CASSSVGGQPQHF. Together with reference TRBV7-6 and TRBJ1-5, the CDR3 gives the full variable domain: GAGVSQSPRYKVTKRGQDVALRCDPISGHVSLYWYRQALGQGPEFLTYFNYEAQQDKSGLPNDRFSAERPEGSISTLTIQRTEQRDSAMYRCASSSVGGQPQHFGDGTRLSIL.

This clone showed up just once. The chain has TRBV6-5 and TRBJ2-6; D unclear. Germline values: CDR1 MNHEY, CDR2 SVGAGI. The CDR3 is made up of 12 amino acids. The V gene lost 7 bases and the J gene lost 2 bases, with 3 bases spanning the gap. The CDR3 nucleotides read TGTGCCAGCAAGACTGGGGCCAACGTCCTGACTTTC. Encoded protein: CASKTGANVLTF.

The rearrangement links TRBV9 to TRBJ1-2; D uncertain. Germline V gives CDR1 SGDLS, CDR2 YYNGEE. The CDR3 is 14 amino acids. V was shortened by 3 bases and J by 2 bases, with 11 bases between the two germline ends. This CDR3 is CASSGLGSNYGYTF. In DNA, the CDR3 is TGTGCCAGCAGCGGTCTGGGATCCAACTATGGCTACACCTTC.

The CDR3 sequence is CAISPKFGVSPLHF. Here the CDR3 DNA reads TGTGCCATCAGTCCAAAATTCGGTGTCTCACCCCTCCACTTT. The chain combines TRBV10-3 with TRBJ1-6; D not certain. Germline-derived CDR1 and CDR2 are ENHRY and SYGVKD. The CDR3 has 14 amino acids. The V end was cut by 5 bases, the J end by 10 bases, with 15 bases between.

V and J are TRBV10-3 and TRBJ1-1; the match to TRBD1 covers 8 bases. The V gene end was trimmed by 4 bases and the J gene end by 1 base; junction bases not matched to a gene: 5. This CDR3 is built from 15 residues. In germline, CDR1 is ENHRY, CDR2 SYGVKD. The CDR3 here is CAISGGDRKNTEAFF. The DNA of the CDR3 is TGTGCCATCAGTGGGGGGGACAGGAAGAACACTGAAGCTTTCTTT.

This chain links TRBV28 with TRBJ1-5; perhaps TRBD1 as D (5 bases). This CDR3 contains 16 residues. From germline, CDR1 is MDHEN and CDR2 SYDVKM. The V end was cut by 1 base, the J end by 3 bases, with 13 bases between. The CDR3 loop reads CASSLSGGTFNQPQHF. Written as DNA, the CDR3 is TGTGCCAGCAGTTTATCGGGGGGGACCTTCAATCAGCCCCAGCATTTT.

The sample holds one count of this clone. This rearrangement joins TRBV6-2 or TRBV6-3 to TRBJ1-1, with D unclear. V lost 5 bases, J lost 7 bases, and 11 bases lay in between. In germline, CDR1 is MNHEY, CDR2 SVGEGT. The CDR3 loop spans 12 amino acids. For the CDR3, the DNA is TGTGCCAGCAGTCCCGTTTTGGATGAAGCTTTCTTT. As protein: CASSPVLDEAFF.